This T cell receptor beta chain derives from a study of T cell responses to AZD1222 COVID-19 vaccine. Study-level information: Samples with a second dose at about 4 or about 12 weeks were pooled together. Study-wide results and limits: Only after the peak T cell response were repertoires sampled. Regions 160-218 and 743-854 held dominance among vaccine-associated CD4 TCRs, which spanned spike.

Germline V gene lookup returns CDR1 SGHDN and CDR2 FVKESK. The CDR3 totals 16 residues. The V end was cut by 2 bases, the J end by 9 bases, with 20 bases between. About this clone: Its antigen remains unknown.

Method: immunoSEQ multiplex PCR; TCRdb's copy keeps in-frame clones and lacks some. The data show roughly 90,000 clones, about 86% seen once. The clonotype comes from an adult in good health. The rearrangement uses TRBV14 and TRBJ2-1; D may be TRBD2 (5 bases). The sequencing used peripheral blood, collected on day 0 of AZD1222 vaccination. The CDR3 is CASSQPGLLLRGEQFF. For the CDR3, the DNA is TGTGCCAGCAGCCAACCGGGCCTATTATTACGGGGTGAGCAGTTCTTC.